This record concerns one T cell receptor (beta chain) sequence. The target antigen is unknown. The data derive from a study of CXCR3-negative and CXCR3-positive naive CD8 T cells. As for the study in general: Summed over all libraries, TRB reads came to some 130 million, with about 1.5 +/- 0.3 million per library. Study-level results: Relative to CXCR3-negative naive cells, CXCR3-positive naive cells had more hydrophobic TRB CDR3s. Whereas both naive subsets had comparably high diversity, memory CD8+ cells had much lower diversity. After cryopreservation, CXCR3 expression dropped partially; most assays used fresh PBMCs.

Libraries were UMI-labeled 5' RACE TRB cDNA. From its re-call of the 5' RACE reads, TCRdb lists each CDR3 protein once, without DNA. The sample holds some 150,000 distinct CDR3 sequences. Phenotypically, naive CD8+ T cells corresponded to CD45RO-CCR7+CD27+CD95-. The CDR3 contains 13 residues. Germline-derived CDR1 and CDR2 are MDHEN and SYDVKM. This TCR was sampled from a human donor in good health. Some clones in this sample may be carry-over from other donors' samples. The rearrangement uses TRBV28 and TRBJ2-7. The sequencing input was naive CXCR3+ CD8+ T cells from blood. Subset meaning: CD45RO-CCR7+CD27+CD95- naive CD8+ T cells expressing CXCR3 (TNR3+). CDR3: CASAVGRSYEQYF.